This section outlines one T cell receptor beta chain sequence together with its context. Its recognized antigen is unknown. Per-base quality was not reported, and no clone a single base away is much larger than it. Only healthy Caucasian donors were included. Three pairs of female monozygotic twins, all aged 18 to 29 years, were included in the twin cohort. Positive isolation kits from Invitrogen were used to isolate the CD4+ and CD8+ T cell populations. V and J are trimmed by 5 bases and 15 bases, and the gene matches miss 9 bases of the junction. The CDR3 goes from the cysteine to the phenylalanine over 13 residues. The DNA shown is the 39-base CDR3, in frame from base 1. In the germline V gene, CDR1 corresponds to SGHRS and CDR2 to YFSETQ. The sample is drawn from a study of identical twins listed by TCRdb under 2016. Regarding the research as a whole: The study deep-sequenced TCR alpha and beta repertoires from monozygotic twins, unrelated adults of various ages and cord blood to test whether fetal clonotypes persist. To rule out contamination, the twin experiments were replicated at different times with different library preparation protocols. Beyond this particular receptor, the publication reports: Zero-insertion analyses could be partly confounded by invariant T cells such as MAIT and iNKT, although diverse VJ usage argued against such confounding for most clonotypes. Abundant cord blood beta clonotypes carried fewer insertions; young adult naive repertoires showed a weaker similar trend, while memory repertoires showed none. Out-of-frame TCR alpha sharing in monozygotic twins was systematically underestimated by recombination models, whereas sharing between unrelated individuals was in agreement with the recombination models. Because the same donors could not be followed over many years, conclusions were based on cross-sectional statistical analysis. Compared with coincidental sharing between unrelated individuals, out-of-frame TCR alpha sequences shared between twins showed an excess of sequences with low generation probability. Excess twin sharing in beta out-of-frame sequences was weaker because fewer shared sequences lowered the signal-to-noise ratio.

Preparation of the library involved 5' RACE. Reads for this sample came from an Illumina HiSeq 2000. Template switching added a universal primer binding site, and the final cDNA carried a unique molecular identifier that allowed TCR cDNA molecules to be counted accurately. Specific primers in the conserved constant-segment region were used to synthesize first-strand cDNA for TCR alpha and beta chains. Each cDNA library was double barcoded, with a SMART-Mk sample barcode plus Illumina barcodes, to control for contamination. TruSeq adapter sequences along with Illumina sample barcodes were introduced in two successive PCR steps. Sequencing of the TCR alpha and beta cDNA libraries was done on the Illumina HiSeq platform using custom primers. Turning to the authors' computational methods: Raw reads were processed with MiGEC to extract unique molecular identifiers, and MiXCR was used to determine CDR3 positions. For each individual, recombination models were inferred using an EM algorithm with the repgenHMM and IGoR tools. Shared clonotype analysis was performed with the tcR package in R, normalizing sharing by the product of cloneset sizes. To study raw recombination free of thymic and clonal selection effects, out-of-frame nonproductive sequences were analyzed. TCRdb trimmed public reads at Q25 via fastp, called clones via MiXCR and kept in-frame beta chains. When rows share a CDR3 protein, they turn into one entry using the most common DNA and genes. The V and J calls were determined by TCRdb, not by the authors. The sample profile shows about 520,000 distinct CDR3 sequences; 20% to 25% of them were found once. The top ten constitute 0.91% of the sample.

The same specimen was also included in a second study, on T cells expressing NK-cell markers. Taken from the second paper: Three sorted T-cell subsets (CD3+CD56+NKG2C+, CD3+CD56+NKG2C- and CD3+CD56-NKG2C+) from several donors had their TCR beta-chain repertoires profiled. Among the eight sequenced donors, only one was HCMV-seronegative, while the other seven were HCMV-seropositive. In several experiments an anti-gammadeltaTCR antibody was added to restrict sorting to alphabetaTCR-expressing T cells. In six donors, the dominant CD3+CD56+NKG2C+ clonotypes ranked among the top 10 CD8+ clonotypes, making up roughly 1.0-8% of CD8+ T cells. Those dominant clonotypes were again the most abundant among CD3+CD56-NKG2C+ cells in four donors, at about 28.3-60.1%. It remained unclear whether the expanded NKG2C-expressing T cell clones were specific for HCMV antigens. Randomly selected healthy volunteers, three men and five women, were used as the eight sequenced donors. A commercial ELISA kit detecting HCMV-specific IgG in serum was used to determine HCMV serostatus. MIGEC was used to demultiplex reads and group the reads by UMI, and MiTCR was used to assemble and quantify clonotypes. To remove erroneous sequences, TCR cDNA sequences were retained only when supported by two or more reads. Downstream repertoire analysis used the tcR package, and clonotypes were matched across fractions by CDR3 nucleotide sequence plus V segment. VDJmatch was used to annotate antigen specificity against VDJdb, with one amino acid substitution in CDR3 permitted.

The origin of this receptor is a woman aged 18-29 years in good health. The rearranged chain carries TRBV5-1 and TRBJ2-1, and 12 bases in between align with TRBD2. The sample comprised CD4+ T cells sorted from blood. The nucleotide sequence is TGCGCCAGCAGGTACCTAGCGGGGGGGCAGCCGTTCTTC. It is translated as CASRYLAGGQPFF.